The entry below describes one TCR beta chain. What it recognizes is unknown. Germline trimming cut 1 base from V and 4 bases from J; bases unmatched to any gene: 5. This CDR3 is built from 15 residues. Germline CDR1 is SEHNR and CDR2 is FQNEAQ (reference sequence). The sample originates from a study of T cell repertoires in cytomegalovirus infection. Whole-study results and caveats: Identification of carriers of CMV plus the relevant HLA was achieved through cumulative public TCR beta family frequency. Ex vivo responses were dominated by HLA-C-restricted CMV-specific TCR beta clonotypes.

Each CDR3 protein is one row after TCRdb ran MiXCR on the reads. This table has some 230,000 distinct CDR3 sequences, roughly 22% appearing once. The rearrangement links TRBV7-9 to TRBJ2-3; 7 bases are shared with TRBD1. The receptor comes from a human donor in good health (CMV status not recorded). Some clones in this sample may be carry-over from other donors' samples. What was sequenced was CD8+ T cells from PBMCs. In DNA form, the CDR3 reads TGTGCCAGCAGCTTAGAGGGGGCATCGTCAGATACGCAGTATTTT. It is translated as CASSLEGASSDTQYF.